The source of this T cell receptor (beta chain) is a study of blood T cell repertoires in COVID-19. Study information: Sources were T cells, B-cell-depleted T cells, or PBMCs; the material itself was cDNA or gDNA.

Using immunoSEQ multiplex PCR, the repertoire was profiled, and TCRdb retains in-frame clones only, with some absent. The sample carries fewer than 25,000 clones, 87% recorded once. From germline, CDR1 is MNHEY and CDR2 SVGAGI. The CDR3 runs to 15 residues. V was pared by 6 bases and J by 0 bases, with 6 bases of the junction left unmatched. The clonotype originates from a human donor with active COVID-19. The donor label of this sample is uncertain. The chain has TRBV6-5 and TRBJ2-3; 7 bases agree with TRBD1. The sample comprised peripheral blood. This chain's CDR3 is CASRPTGFSTDTQYF. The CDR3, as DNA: TGTGCCAGCAGGCCGACAGGGTTTAGCACAGATACGCAGTATTTT.